Following are 7 T cell receptor beta chains from one sample sequenced in a study of blood T cell repertoires in COVID-19. TCRdb keeps only in-frame clones here, not all; method: immunoSEQ multiplex PCR. The sample includes under 200,000 clones, around nine tenths of them seen just once. Material: peripheral blood. All receptors come from a man aged 50-60 years with acute or convalescent COVID-19.

J is TRBJ2-5 and V is TRBV7-2; perhaps TRBD2 as D (5 bases). V lost 3 bases and J lost 2, with 13 bases in between. Germline-derived CDR1 and CDR2 are SGHTA and FQGNSA. The CDR3 runs to 15 residues. This CDR3 reads CASSLSTSGQETQYF. DNA for the CDR3: TGTGCCAGCAGCTTGAGTACGAGCGGACAAGAGACCCAGTACTTC.

The gene calls are TRBV7-9 and TRBJ2-5; TRBD2 might be the D (5 bases). V gave up 5 bases and J gave up 2 bases, with 15 bases separating them. This CDR3 is 15 amino acids long. In germline, CDR1 is SEHNR, CDR2 FQNEAQ (reference sequence). The CDR3 spells CASSPLEAAQETQYF. As DNA, the CDR3 is TGTGCCAGCAGCCCATTGGAGGCAGCGCAAGAGACCCAGTACTTC.

The chain couples TRBV27 to TRBJ2-7; D is possibly TRBD2 (6 bases). V was pared by 5 bases and J by 0 bases, with 11 bases between. The CDR3 sequence is 14 residues long. CDR1 MNHEY and CDR2 SMNVEV come from the germline V gene (reference sequence). The CDR3: CASSNRERSYEQYF. CDR3 sequence (DNA): TGTGCCAGCAGTAATCGGGAGCGCTCCTACGAGCAGTACTTC.

This clone was seen just once. J is TRBJ2-3 and V is TRBV19; D is ambiguous. The ends were cut back, 7 bases at V and 2 bases at J, with 10 bases in the middle. The germline V gene has CDR1 LNHDA and CDR2 SQIVND (reference sequence). The CDR3 runs 13 residues. CDR3 bases: TGTGCCAGTAAAATTAGAAACACAGATACGCAGTATTTT. Translated: CASKIRNTDTQYF. Complete variable domain (other parts from reference TRBV19 and TRBJ2-3): DGGITQSPKYLFRKEGQNVTLSCEQNLNHDAMYWYRQDPGQGLRLIYYSQIVNDFQKGDIAEGYSVSREKKESFPLTVTSAQKNPTAFYLCASKIRNTDTQYFGPGTRLTVL.

The chain recombines TRBV6-5 with TRBJ2-7, with D perhaps TRBD1 (5 bases). V lost 2 bases to trimming and J lost 2 bases, with 7 bases between them. CDR3 length equals 13 residues. From germline, CDR1 is MNHEY and CDR2 SVGAGI. The CDR3 reads CASSYQGPYEQYF. The CDR3 nucleotides are TGTGCCAGCAGTTACCAGGGCCCCTACGAGCAGTACTTC.

The chain is built from TRBV11-2 and TRBJ2-7; D may be TRBD2 (5 bases). V was shortened by 2 bases and J by 4 bases, with 15 bases between the two germline ends. Germline V gene lookup returns CDR1 SGHAT and CDR2 FQNNGV. This CDR3 has 15 residues. CDR3 amino acids: CASSLPPGSGYEQYF. CDR3 DNA sequence: TGTGCCAGCAGCTTACCTCCGGGATCGGGGTACGAGCAGTACTTC.

The chain couples TRBV7-8 to TRBJ1-4; 9 bases are shared with TRBD1. Losses at the gene ends were 1 base for V and 5 bases for J; bases not matched to a gene: 8. The CDR3 is 17 residues long. The germline V gene encodes CDR1 SGHVS and CDR2 FQNEAQ. Here the CDR3 DNA reads TGTGCCAGCAGCTTAGGATCCGGGACAGGGCCGAATGAAAAACTGTTTTTT. It specifies CASSLGSGTGPNEKLFF.